This T cell receptor beta chain was sequenced in a study of circulating tumor DNA in untreated peripheral T-cell lymphoma. Germline values: CDR1 SNHLY, CDR2 FYNNEI. J lost 5 bases, V lost 4 bases, and 2 bases had no gene match. The CDR3 sequence is 14 residues long. Study results and limitations: Persistent ctDNA after therapy did not always predict relapse.

As to this clone: What it binds is not known.

Profiling relied on immunoSEQ multiplex PCR, and the TCRdb table lists in-frame clones only, not all of them. The table lists approximately 150 clones, about four fifths of them singletons. The sequencing sample was made of cell-free DNA from blood serum. This chain connects TRBV2 to TRBJ1-5, with TRBD1 matching over 10 bases. This sequence originates from a human donor with peripheral T-cell lymphoma. The CDR3 here is CASSGTGGDQPQHF. CDR3 in DNA: TGTGCCAGCAGTGGGACAGGGGGTGATCAGCCCCAGCATTTT.